These 20 T cell receptor beta chains were sequenced from one sample in a study of T cells in Graves' hyperthyroidism and ophthalmopathy. Amplification of TCR beta CDR3 regions was performed using RNA transcripts as template. TCR CDR3 underwent first-round RT-PCR with the HTBI primer set. TCRdb reanalysed the multiplex PCR reads using MiXCR and keeps one entry per CDR3 protein. The sample records 250,000 to 400,000 distinct CDR3 sequences, 12% to 15% being singletons. The sample consisted of blood. The receptors shown here come from a woman in her 40s with Graves' ophthalmopathy.

The gene calls are TRBV12-3 or TRBV12-4 and TRBJ1-2, with TRBD1 as a possible D gene (5 bases). The CDR3 has 13 amino acids. The V end was cut by 5 bases, the J end by 8 bases, with 15 bases between. This CDR3 reads CASSHHGGRGYTF. The CDR3, as DNA: TGTGCCAGCAGTCACCACGGGGGTCGAGGCTACACCTTC.

This clonotype came up a few times. The chain is built from TRBV19 and TRBJ2-5, with D perhaps matching TRBD1 (6 bases). Per germline, CDR1 LNHDA and CDR2 SQIVND (reference sequence). This CDR3 comprises 13 residues. The ends were cut back, 5 bases at V and 7 bases at J, with 14 bases in the middle. This CDR3 is CASSDYREGTQYF. In DNA form, the CDR3 reads TGTGCCAGTAGTGATTACAGGGAAGGGACCCAGTACTTC. Filled out from reference TRBV19 and TRBJ2-5, the complete variable domain reads DGGITQSPKYLFRKEGQNVTLSCEQNLNHDAMYWYRQDPGQGLRLIYYSQIVNDFQKGDIAEGYSVSREKKESFPLTVTSAQKNPTAFYLCASSDYREGTQYFGPGTRLLVL.

The rearrangement joins TRBV24-1 to TRBJ1-1; TRBD1 agrees at 8 bases. This CDR3 comprises 14 residues. V lost 7 bases to trimming and J lost 4 bases; unmatched junction nucleotides: 7. CDR1 and CDR2 (germline): KGHDR, SFDVKD. The CDR3 loop reads CATRANTGGTEAFF. CDR3 in DNA: TGTGCCACCAGGGCAAATACAGGGGGCACTGAAGCTTTCTTT.

This clonotype came up a few times. V gene TRBV12-3 or TRBV12-4 combines with J gene TRBJ1-2; D may be TRBD1 (6 bases). This CDR3 comprises 13 residues. Trimming took 0 bases from V and 8 from J, leaving 10 bases between them. CDR3: CASSLAAGGGYTF. The CDR3 DNA sequence: TGTGCCAGCAGTTTAGCAGCGGGGGGCGGCTACACCTTC.

This clonotype was observed at least ten times. The V call is TRBV2, the J call TRBJ1-2, with 7 bases that match TRBD1. V gave up 5 bases and J gave up 2 bases; unmatched junction bases: 11. Germline loops: CDR1 SNHLY, CDR2 FYNNEI. The CDR3 runs 16 residues. CDR3 region: CASSQGPVGQNYGYTF. The CDR3 coding sequence is TGTGCCAGCAGTCAGGGGCCGGTGGGACAGAACTATGGCTACACCTTC.

This clonotype has ten or more counts. The V call is TRBV6-1, the J call TRBJ1-4, with D tentatively TRBD1 (6 bases). The V and J ends lost 6 bases and 6 bases respectively, with 14 bases between them. The germline V gene has CDR1 MNHNS and CDR2 SASEGT. This CDR3 contains 14 residues. The CDR3 coding sequence is TGTGCCAGCAGCTCGACAGGAAGGCATGAAAAACTGTTTTTT. This gives the protein CASSSTGRHEKLFF.

This clonotype has just a few counts. The chain is built from TRBV3-1 and TRBJ2-1; TRBD2 agrees at 7 bases. The CDR3 spans 13 residues. V dropped 11 bases and J dropped 6; count of bases not matched to a gene: 10. Germline assignment: CDR1 LGHDT and CDR2 YNNKEL (reference sequence). CDR3 residues: CACWGGPGNEQFF. CDR3 bases: TGTGCCTGCTGGGGAGGGCCAGGCAATGAGCAGTTCTTC.

This clonotype has at least ten counts. The rearrangement links TRBV27 to TRBJ1-1; the D is unclear. CDR3 size: 13 residues. Trimming pared 1 base from V and 2 bases from J, leaving 5 bases between. The germline gives CDR1 MNHEY, CDR2 SMNVEV (reference sequence). CDR3 bases: TGTGCCAGCAGTTTATGGGCCAACACTGAAGCTTTCTTT. Translating it yields CASSLWANTEAFF.

This clonotype was counted between two and nine times. The chain links TRBV18 to TRBJ2-1; possible D gene TRBD1, 6 bases. Germline V CDR1 and CDR2: KGHSH, LQKENI. The length of the CDR3 is 13 residues. Trimming took 7 bases from V and 8 from J, leaving 15 bases between them. The CDR3 DNA sequence: TGTGCCAGCTTCCCCAGCAGGGGCGATGAGCAGTTCTTC. Its protein product is CASFPSRGDEQFF. Using reference TRBV18 and TRBJ2-1 for the parts outside the CDR3, the full variable domain is NAGVMQNPRHLVRRRGQEARLRCSPMKGHSHVYWYRQLPEEGLKFMVYLQKENIIDESGMPKERFSAEFPKEGPSILRIQQVVRGDSAAYFCASFPSRGDEQFFGPGTRLTVL.

This clonotype was detected only a few times. The J gene is TRBJ1-6, the V gene TRBV18; D unresolved. Trimming shortened V by 3 bases and J by 6 bases, and 12 bases separated the two germline ends. Germline V gene lookup returns CDR1 KGHSH and CDR2 LQKENI. The CDR3 has 15 residues. CDR3 coding DNA: TGTGCCAGCTCACCTCGAGATGTGGGTAATTCACCCCTCCACTTT. It is translated as CASSPRDVGNSPLHF.

The table lists this clonotype with many counts. The chain joins TRBV7-2 to TRBJ1-5; the D gene is possibly TRBD1 (6 bases). This CDR3 contains 15 residues. V was shortened by 2 bases and J by 5 bases, with 13 bases between the two germline ends. From germline, CDR1 is SGHTA and CDR2 FQGNSA. This CDR3 reads CASSLSGQGHQPQHF. CDR3 sequence (DNA): TGTGCCAGCAGCTTATCGGGGCAGGGGCATCAGCCCCAGCATTTT.

This clonotype showed up many times. This chain connects TRBV28 to TRBJ2-7; 7 positions match TRBD2. The CDR3 totals 15 residues. The germline gives CDR1 MDHEN, CDR2 SYDVKM. The V gene end was trimmed by 7 bases and the J gene end by 0 bases; junction bases not matched to a gene: 9. DNA of the CDR3: TGTGCCAGCAAATCCCGAGCGGGGATCTCCTACGAGCAGTACTTC. Its protein is CASKSRAGISYEQYF.

This clonotype occurred a few times. Here the CDR3 reads CSARVGQGLKQYF. CDR3 bases: TGCAGTGCTAGAGTGGGCCAGGGGCTCAAGCAGTACTTC. This rearrangement joins TRBV20-1 to TRBJ2-7, with D possibly being TRBD1 (6 bases). This CDR3 comprises 13 residues. V lost 1 base and J 8 bases, leaving 15 bases between the germline ends. Germline CDR1 DFQATT, CDR2 SNEGSKA (reference sequence).

In its sample, this clonotype was seen a few times. V usage is TRBV3-1 and J usage is TRBJ1-3, with unresolved D. The CDR3 is 16 amino acids. The V gene's germline CDR1 is LGHDT and CDR2 YNNKEL (reference sequence). The V gene lost 0 bases and the J gene lost 0 bases, with 9 bases spanning the gap. In DNA, the CDR3 is TGTGCCAGCAGCCAAGATGGTTTTCTCTCTGGAAACACCATATATTTT. Amino acids: CASSQDGFLSGNTIYF.

The chain employs TRBV3-1 and TRBJ2-1; 8 bases line up with TRBD2. Trimming removed 5 bases from V and 4 bases from J; junction bases left unmatched: 7. CDR1 LGHDT and CDR2 YNNKEL come from the germline V gene (reference sequence). The CDR3 is 15 amino acids. This chain's CDR3 is CASSLDGTRYNEQFF. CDR3 coding DNA: TGTGCCAGCAGCTTAGACGGGACTAGATACAATGAGCAGTTCTTC.

The chain joins TRBV20-1 to TRBJ1-6, with a tentative D call TRBD1 (6 bases). Germline V gene lookup returns CDR1 DFQATT and CDR2 SNEGSKA (reference sequence). Trimming took off 0 bases at V and 3 bases at J, with 15 bases between the two ends. This CDR3 is 17 amino acids long. Written as DNA, the CDR3 is TGCAGTGCTAGAGATCCGTTCAGGGGAGACTATAATTCACCCCTCCACTTT. Its translation: CSARDPFRGDYNSPLHF.

The chain couples TRBV29-1 to TRBJ2-1; the match to TRBD2 covers 14 bases. With V trimmed by 7 bases and J by 2 bases, 1 base remained unmatched. Germline V CDR1 and CDR2: SQVTM, ANQGSEA. The CDR3 runs 14 residues. DNA for the CDR3: TGCAGCGCGGGACTAGCGGGAGCCTACAATGAGCAGTTCTTC. This sequence encodes CSAGLAGAYNEQFF.

On this clonotype itself: Since a much larger clone is just one base distant, this may be a read error. The J gene is TRBJ2-2, the V gene TRBV9, with TRBD1 matching over 9 bases. From germline, CDR1 is SGDLS and CDR2 YYNGEE. Losses at the gene ends were 3 bases for V and 5 bases for J; bases not matched to a gene: 5. The CDR3 covers 15 residues. CDR3 amino acids: CASSAQGAITGELFF. In DNA form, the CDR3 reads TGTGCCAGCAGCGCACAGGGGGCAATTACCGGGGAGCTGTTTTTT.

This clonotype was picked up a small number of times. The chain joins TRBV6-1 to TRBJ2-6; D may match TRBD1 or TRBD2 (6 bases each). V lost 7 bases and J lost 10, with 17 bases in between. CDR3 size: 14 residues. Germline V gene sequence: CDR1 MNHNS, CDR2 SASEGT. The DNA of the CDR3 is TGTGCCAGCAAGGTCGGGGGCGCCCGTAACGTCCTGACTTTC. Translated, it gives CASKVGGARNVLTF.

The chain recombines TRBV29-1 with TRBJ1-2, with 7 nucleotides matching TRBD1. Germline loops: CDR1 SQVTM, CDR2 ANQGSEA. With V trimmed by 4 bases and J by 0 bases, 11 bases remained unmatched. CDR3 length: 16 residues. Written as DNA, the CDR3 is TGCAGCGTTGTCGGTTCAGGGGGATTTACTAACTATGGCTACACCTTC. As protein: CSVVGSGGFTNYGYTF.